One sample yielded the 19 T cell receptor beta chains listed below, sequenced in a study of T-cell reconstitution after alpha-beta-depleted transplantation in children. Unique molecular identifiers featured in how the TCRbeta library was prepared. MiXCR, run by TCRdb on the PCR reads, gives a single entry per CDR3 protein. The sample has fewer than 400,000 distinct CDR3 sequences, 20% seen once. Here the sequenced sample was PBMCs from the stem cell graft donor, taken from the stem cell graft. All receptors derive from a human donor who donated a stem cell graft to a child with acute myeloid leukemia.

This clonotype was observed a handful of times. The chain joins TRBV2 to TRBJ2-1, with 13 positions matching TRBD2. V lost 8 bases, J lost 6 bases, and 4 bases stayed unmatched. The germline V gene has CDR1 SNHLY and CDR2 FYNNEI. This CDR3 comprises 14 residues. CDR3 bases: TGTGCCAGCGGACTAGCGGGAGTAATCAATGAGCAGTTCTTC. Translated: CASGLAGVINEQFF. Full variable domain (missing parts from reference TRBV2 and TRBJ2-1): EPEVTQTPSHQVTQMGQEVILRCVPISNHLYFYWYRQILGQKVEFLVSFYNNEISEKSEIFDDQFSVERPDGSNFTLKIRSTKLEDSAMYFCASGLAGVINEQFFGPGTRLTVL.

V gene TRBV4-3 combines with J gene TRBJ2-7; tentatively, D is TRBD1 (5 bases). The length of the CDR3 is 17 residues. Trimming took 0 bases from V and 0 from J, leaving 15 bases between them. Germline assignment: CDR1 LGHNA and CDR2 YSLEER. CDR3 in DNA: TGCGCCAGCAGCCAAGATCGGCAGGGATTAATCTCCTACGAGCAGTACTTC. Its translation: CASSQDRQGLISYEQYF.

The V call is TRBV20-1, the J call TRBJ2-2; either TRBD1 or TRBD2 may supply D (7 bases each). This CDR3 has 16 amino acids. V was shortened by 6 bases and J by 4 bases, with 21 bases between the two germline ends. The germline V gene has CDR1 DFQATT and CDR2 SNEGSKA (reference sequence). The CDR3 DNA follows: TGCAGTGCCCCTAAGGGGGCGGGAGCGGGCACCGGGGAGCTGTTTTTT. Translated: CSAPKGAGAGTGELFF.

As for this clonotype: This may come from a read error, since a much larger clone is one base off. V and J are TRBV27 and TRBJ1-5, with D unresolved. Looked up from germline, CDR1 is MNHEY and CDR2 is SMNVEV (reference sequence). This CDR3 is 13 amino acids long. The V and J ends lost 4 bases and 2 bases respectively, with 6 bases between them. The chain's CDR3 is CASSSEGNQPQHF. The CDR3 region has the DNA TGTGCCAGCAGTTCGGAGGGCAATCAGCCCCAGCATTTT.

This clonotype came up many times. V is TRBV5-4 and J is TRBJ2-2, with 12 bases lining up with TRBD2. CDR3 length equals 16 residues. Germline CDR1 and CDR2: SGHNT and YYREEE (reference sequence). V trimming: 4 bases; J trimming: 6 bases; junction bases outside the gene matches: 7. CDR3 DNA sequence: TGTGCCAGCAGCCCCCGACTAGCGGGGGTATCCGGGGAGCTGTTTTTT. This sequence encodes CASSPRLAGVSGELFF.

In its sample, this clonotype was seen once. V and J are TRBV3-1 and TRBJ2-3, with 10 bases identical to TRBD2. V shed 0 bases, J shed 6 bases, and the junction held 12 bases outside the gene matches. The CDR3 contains 18 residues. Germline loops: CDR1 LGHDT, CDR2 YNNKEL (reference sequence). CDR3 region: CASSQDFRPGLASDTQYF. The CDR3 nucleotides read TGTGCCAGCAGCCAAGATTTTCGCCCGGGACTAGCGTCGGATACGCAGTATTTT.

The chain links TRBV28 to TRBJ1-5; a weak D match, TRBD1 (6 bases). Germline V gene data show CDR1 as MDHEN and CDR2 as SYDVKM. CDR3 length: 17 residues. The V end lost 3 bases, the J end lost 5 bases, and 20 bases lay between the germline ends. CDR3 amino acids: CASSFPRGLGGDQPQHF. CDR3 coding DNA: TGTGCCAGCAGTTTCCCCAGGGGTCTGGGGGGAGATCAGCCCCAGCATTTT.

The genes are TRBV7-9 and TRBJ2-2, with 10 bases aligning to TRBD1. With V trimmed by 5 bases and J by 2 bases, 5 bases remained unmatched. Germline V gene data show CDR1 as SEHNR and CDR2 as FQNEAQ (reference sequence). The CDR3 runs to 16 residues. The chain's CDR3 is CASSPGQGGNTGELFF. In DNA, the CDR3 is TGTGCCAGCAGCCCAGGACAGGGGGGTAACACCGGGGAGCTGTTTTTT.

This clonotype has ten or more counts. The chain couples TRBV20-1 to TRBJ2-1, with 13 bases lining up with TRBD2. Trimming cost V 5 bases and J 6 bases; bases outside gene matches: 13. Looked up from germline, CDR1 is DFQATT and CDR2 is SNEGSKA (reference sequence). This CDR3 has 17 residues. The CDR3 protein is CSAELAGGPVAGNEQFF. The CDR3 nucleotides are TGCAGTGCTGAACTAGCGGGAGGGCCGGTGGCGGGCAATGAGCAGTTCTTC.

This clonotype was seen many times. The V and J genes are TRBV6-6 and TRBJ1-1; no clear D. Germline CDR1 reads MNHNY; CDR2 reads SVGAGI (reference sequence). This CDR3 is built from 12 residues. The V end lost 6 bases, the J end lost 1 base, and 6 bases lay between the germline ends. Here the CDR3 reads CASRRANTEAFF. The CDR3 DNA is TGTGCCAGCAGGCGAGCGAACACTGAAGCTTTCTTT.

This chain connects TRBV21-1 to TRBJ2-1. TRBV21-1 is assigned pseudogene status. The CDR3 has 17 amino acids. In DNA form, the CDR3 reads TGTGCCAGCAGCAAAGCGCCGGCTAAAAGTGCCAACAATGAGCAGTTCTTC. It codes for CASSKAPAKSANNEQFF.

V usage is TRBV7-3 and J usage is TRBJ2-3; weak D call: TRBD2 (6 bases). CDR3 length: 16 residues. The ends were cut back, 5 bases at V and 2 bases at J, with 17 bases in the middle. Germline V gives CDR1 SGHTA, CDR2 FQGTGA. The CDR3 sequence: CASSLLGGAHTDTQYF. The CDR3 DNA reads as TGTGCCAGCAGCCTCCTGGGGGGAGCACACACAGATACGCAGTATTTT.

In its sample, this clonotype was seen a few times. The rearrangement joins TRBV5-1 to TRBJ2-7, with D perhaps matching TRBD1 (6 bases). V lost 1 base and J 1 base, leaving 9 bases between the germline ends. This CDR3 contains 14 residues. Germline CDR1 and CDR2: SGHRS and YFSETQ. This chain's CDR3 is CASSLQQGSYEQYF. The CDR3 DNA reads as TGCGCCAGCAGCTTGCAACAGGGATCCTACGAGCAGTACTTC. Looking up the rest from reference TRBV5-1 and TRBJ2-7 gives the full variable domain: KAGVTQTPRYLIKTRGQQVTLSCSPISGHRSVSWYQQTPGQGLQFLFEYFSETQRNKGNFPGRFSGRQFSNSRSEMNVSTLELGDSALYLCASSLQQGSYEQYFGPGTRLTVT.

The table lists this clonotype with many counts. The chain recombines TRBV10-3 with TRBJ2-7; possible D gene TRBD2, 5 bases. The CDR3 covers 13 residues. Germline V gene sequence: CDR1 ENHRY, CDR2 SYGVKD. V was trimmed by 5 bases and J by 5 bases, leaving 13 bases between them. CDR3 amino acids: CAISNVGGHEQYF. The DNA for the CDR3 is TGTGCCATCAGTAACGTAGGAGGCCACGAGCAGTACTTC.

The gene calls are TRBV6-1 and TRBJ2-7, with D possibly being TRBD1 (6 bases). V was cut by 5 bases and J by 2 bases, with 22 bases left in between. This CDR3 region has 17 residues. CDR1 is MNHNS, CDR2 SASEGT, per germline. Written as DNA, the CDR3 is TGTGCCAGCAGTACGACCGGGAACAGGGATCCGGCCTACGAGCAGTACTTC. Translation gives CASSTTGNRDPAYEQYF.

The V and J genes are TRBV20-1 and TRBJ2-1, with D uncertain. From germline, CDR1 is DFQATT and CDR2 SNEGSKA (reference sequence). With 3 bases removed from V and 4 bases from J, the gap between germline ends came to 13 bases. The CDR3 spans 14 residues. This CDR3 reads CSASGLPRYNEQFF. DNA for the CDR3: TGCAGTGCTAGTGGTCTACCAAGGTACAATGAGCAGTTCTTC.

The chain has TRBV7-9 and TRBJ2-1; 10 nucleotides align to TRBD2. V lost 6 bases and J lost 8; bases outside the gene matches: 10. The CDR3 contains 15 residues. Germline assignment: CDR1 SEHNR and CDR2 FQNEAQ (reference sequence). For the CDR3, the DNA is TGTGCCAGCAGACCGACTAGCGGGTATCGGGATGAGCAGTTCTTC. This encodes CASRPTSGYRDEQFF.

This clonotype appeared a few times. The chain recombines TRBV6-1 with TRBJ2-5; 8 nucleotides agree with TRBD2. The CDR3 contains 14 residues. CDR1 MNHNS and CDR2 SASEGT come from the germline V gene. With V trimmed by 5 bases and J by 5 bases, 7 bases remained unmatched. The CDR3 DNA sequence: TGTGCCAGCAGTAAAGGACTAGCATCCGAGACCCAGTACTTC. Encoded protein: CASSKGLASETQYF.

This clonotype was found a few times. The rearrangement links TRBV18 to TRBJ2-3, with D maybe TRBD2 (6 bases). This CDR3 contains 16 residues. With 4 bases removed from V and 1 base from J, the gap between germline ends came to 15 bases. From germline, CDR1 is KGHSH and CDR2 LQKENI. The CDR3 coding sequence is TGTGCCAGCTCACGTAGCGGCTCAACTCGCACAGATACGCAGTATTTT. Its protein is CASSRSGSTRTDTQYF. Full variable domain (rest looked up from reference TRBV18 and TRBJ2-3): NAGVMQNPRHLVRRRGQEARLRCSPMKGHSHVYWYRQLPEEGLKFMVYLQKENIIDESGMPKERFSAEFPKEGPSILRIQQVVRGDSAAYFCASSRSGSTRTDTQYFGPGTRLTVL.